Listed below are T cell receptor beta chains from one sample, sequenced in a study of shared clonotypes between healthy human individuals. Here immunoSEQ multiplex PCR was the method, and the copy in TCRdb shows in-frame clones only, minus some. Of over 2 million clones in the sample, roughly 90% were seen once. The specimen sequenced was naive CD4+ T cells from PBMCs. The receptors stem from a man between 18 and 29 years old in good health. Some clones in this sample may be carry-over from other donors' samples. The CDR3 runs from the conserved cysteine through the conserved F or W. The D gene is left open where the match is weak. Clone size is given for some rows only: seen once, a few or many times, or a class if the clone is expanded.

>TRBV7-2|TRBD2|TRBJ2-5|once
CASSLEGGRLETQYF
TGTGCCAGCAGCTTAGAAGGCGGGAGGCTGGAGACCCAGTACTTC
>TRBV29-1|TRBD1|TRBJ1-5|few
CSVATGNSNQPQHF
TGCAGCGTTGCGACAGGGAACAGCAATCAGCCCCAGCATTTT
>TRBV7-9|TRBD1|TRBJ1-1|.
CASSLGTTGTDEAFF
TGTGCCAGCAGCTTAGGCACAACCGGGACAGATGAAGCTTTCTTT
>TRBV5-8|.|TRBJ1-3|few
CASSIRGPSSGNTIYF
TGTGCCAGCAGTATACGCGGGCCGAGCTCTGGAAACACCATATATTTT
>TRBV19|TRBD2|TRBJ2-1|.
CASRGPGLAGDHEQFF
TGTGCCAGTAGAGGACCCGGGCTAGCGGGAGACCATGAGCAGTTCTTC
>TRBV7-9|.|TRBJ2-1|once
CASSLAANNEQFF
TGTGCCAGCAGCTTAGCGGCTAACAATGAGCAGTTCTTC
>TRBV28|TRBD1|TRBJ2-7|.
CASSLFAGGGYEQYF
TGTGCCAGCAGTTTATTTGCAGGGGGCGGGTACGAGCAGTACTTC
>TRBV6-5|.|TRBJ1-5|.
CASRSSGGQPQHF
TGTGCCAGCAGATCCTCGGGGGGTCAGCCCCAGCATTTT
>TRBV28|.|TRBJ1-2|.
CASSYGLGRLGGYTF
TGTGCCAGCAGTTACGGCCTGGGCAGGCTTGGTGGCTACACCTTC
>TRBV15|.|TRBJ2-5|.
CATSRAPGMGETQYF
TGTGCCACCAGCAGAGCCCCGGGGATGGGGGAGACCCAGTACTTC
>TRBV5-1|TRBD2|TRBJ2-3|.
CASSFGLADGTDTQYF
TGCGCCAGCAGCTTCGGACTAGCGGATGGCACAGATACGCAGTATTTT
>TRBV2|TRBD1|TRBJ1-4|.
CASSEATGATNEKLFF
TGTGCCAGCAGTGAAGCGACAGGGGCAACTAATGAAAAACTGTTTTTT
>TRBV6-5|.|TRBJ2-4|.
CASTNGGGRNIQYF
TGTGCCAGCACCAACGGAGGGGGCCGCAACATTCAGTACTTC
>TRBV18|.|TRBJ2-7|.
CASSPPGKNYEQYF
TGTGCCAGCTCACCACCCGGGAAGAACTACGAGCAGTACTTC
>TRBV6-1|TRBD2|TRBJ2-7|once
CASKRDYVQYF
TGTGCCTCCAAGCGGGATTACGTGCAGTACTTC
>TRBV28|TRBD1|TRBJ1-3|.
CASSLSTGSGNTIYF
TGTGCCAGCAGTCTATCGACAGGGTCTGGAAACACCATATATTTT
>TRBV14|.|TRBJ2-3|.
CASSQASGPYQAQYF
TGTGCCAGCAGCCAAGCGTCCGGACCCTATCAGGCGCAGTATTTT
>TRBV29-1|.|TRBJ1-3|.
CSAQTGLYTIYF
TGCAGCGCACAGACAGGCCTTTACACCATATATTTT
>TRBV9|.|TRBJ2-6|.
CASSTGSSGANVLTF
TGTGCCAGCAGCACAGGTAGCTCTGGGGCCAACGTCCTGACTTTC
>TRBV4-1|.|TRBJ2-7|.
CASSQVRGGQYF
TGCGCCAGCAGCCAAGTGCGCGGCGGGCAGTACTTC
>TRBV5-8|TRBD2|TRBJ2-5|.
CASSLVRSGSKETQYF
TGTGCCAGCAGCTTGGTGCGTAGCGGGAGCAAAGAGACCCAGTACTTC
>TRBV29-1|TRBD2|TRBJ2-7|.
CSVEDPGLAGVYEQYF
TGCAGCGTTGAAGACCCCGGACTAGCGGGAGTTTACGAGCAGTACTTC
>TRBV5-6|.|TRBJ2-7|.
CASSLKGGPSSYEQYF
TGTGCCAGCAGCTTGAAGGGGGGGCCGAGCTCCTACGAGCAGTACTTC
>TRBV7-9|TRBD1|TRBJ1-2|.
CASSRRTGTVYGYTF
TGTGCCAGCAGCCGTAGGACAGGGACGGTCTATGGCTACACCTTC
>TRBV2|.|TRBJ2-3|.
CASNREDTQYF
TGTGCCAGCAACCGGGAGGATACGCAGTATTTT
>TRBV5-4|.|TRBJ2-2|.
CASSIGQNTGELFF
TGTGCCAGCAGTATAGGACAGAACACCGGGGAGCTGTTTTTT
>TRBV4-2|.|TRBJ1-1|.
CASSQEKQYEAFF
TGTGCCAGCAGCCAAGAAAAGCAGTATGAAGCTTTCTTT
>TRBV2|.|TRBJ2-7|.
CASSPGLDYEQYF
TGTGCCAGCAGTCCAGGACTGGACTACGAGCAGTACTTC
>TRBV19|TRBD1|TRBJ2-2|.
CASWTGANTGELFF
TGTGCCAGCTGGACAGGGGCAAACACCGGGGAGCTGTTTTTT
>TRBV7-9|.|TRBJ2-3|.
CASITREHGPTPNTDTQYF
TGTGCCAGCATCACTAGGGAGCACGGGCCAACGCCTAACACAGATACGCAGTATTTT
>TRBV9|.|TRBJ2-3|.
CASTQPDRGTDTQYF
TGTGCCAGCACCCAACCGGACAGAGGGACAGATACGCAGTATTTT
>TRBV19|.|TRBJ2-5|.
CASSGGPGGGTQYF
TGTGCCAGTAGCGGTGGTCCTGGAGGTGGGACCCAGTACTTC
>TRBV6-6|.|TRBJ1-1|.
CASSQRRDGLYTEAFF
TGTGCCAGCAGTCAAAGGAGGGACGGCTTATACACTGAAGCTTTCTTT
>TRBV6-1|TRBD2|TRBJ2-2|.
CASSGIGEGRPGELFF
TGTGCCAGCAGTGGGATAGGGGAGGGCCGACCCGGGGAGCTGTTTTTT
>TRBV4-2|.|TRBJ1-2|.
CASSQDSGVDYGYTF
TGTGCCAGCAGCCAAGATTCAGGGGTGGACTATGGCTACACCTTC
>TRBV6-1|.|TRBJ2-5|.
CASSEPFRDPGSQYF
TGTGCCAGCAGTGAACCGTTCCGGGACCCGGGGTCCCAGTACTTC
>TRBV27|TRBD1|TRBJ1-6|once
CASSLLTGGNSPLHF
TGTGCCAGCAGTTTACTCACAGGGGGTAATTCACCCCTCCACTTT
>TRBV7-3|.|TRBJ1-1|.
CASSITPNTEAFF
TGTGCCAGCAGCATAACACCGAACACTGAAGCTTTCTTT
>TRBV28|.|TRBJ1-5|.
CASSLGTGTGYQPQHF
.
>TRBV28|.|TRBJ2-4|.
CATHSPGVKNIQYF
TGTGCCACACACTCTCCAGGGGTCAAAAACATTCAGTACTTC
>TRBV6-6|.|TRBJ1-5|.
CASSPPGDFNQPQHF
TGTGCCAGCAGTCCGCCAGGGGATTTTAATCAGCCCCAGCATTTT
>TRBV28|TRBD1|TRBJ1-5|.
CASRSGGSNQPQHF
TGTGCCAGCAGGTCAGGGGGAAGCAATCAGCCCCAGCATTTT
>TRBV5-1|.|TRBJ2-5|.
CASSRTVQETQYF
TGCGCCAGCAGTAGGACAGTCCAAGAGACCCAGTACTTC
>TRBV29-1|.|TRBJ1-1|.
CSIRRDGNTEAFF
TGCAGCATAAGAAGGGATGGGAACACTGAAGCTTTCTTT
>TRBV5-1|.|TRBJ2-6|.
CASSFNPGANVLTF
TGCGCCAGCAGCTTCAACCCCGGGGCCAACGTCCTGACTTTC
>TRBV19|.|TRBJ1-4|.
CASSGQMREKLFF
TGTGCCAGTTCCGGACAGATGAGGGAAAAACTGTTTTTT
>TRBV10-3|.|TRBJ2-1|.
CAISVRQAGNEQFF
TGTGCCATCAGTGTGAGACAGGCAGGCAATGAGCAGTTCTTC
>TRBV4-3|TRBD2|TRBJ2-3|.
CASSQGSGITDTQYF
TGCGCCAGCAGCCAAGGCAGCGGGATCACAGATACGCAGTATTTT
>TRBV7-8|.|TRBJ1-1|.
CASSLGPRNTEAFF
TGTGCCAGCAGCTTAGGTCCGCGGAACACTGAAGCTTTCTTT
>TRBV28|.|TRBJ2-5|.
CASTVRVGGRETQYF
TGTGCCAGCACCGTCCGGGTCGGGGGTAGGGAGACCCAGTACTTC
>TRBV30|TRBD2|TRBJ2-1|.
CASLTSQSYNEQFF
TGTGCCTCCTTGACTAGCCAATCCTACAATGAGCAGTTCTTC
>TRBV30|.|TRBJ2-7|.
CAWAGNGEQYF
TGTGCCTGGGCAGGGAACGGCGAGCAGTACTTC
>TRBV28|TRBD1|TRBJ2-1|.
CASSIHDRGREQFF
TGTGCCAGCAGTATTCACGACAGGGGTAGGGAGCAGTTCTTC
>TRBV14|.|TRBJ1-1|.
CASSQGVRIRTEAFF
TGTGCCAGCAGCCAAGGCGTCAGAATTAGAACTGAAGCTTTCTTT
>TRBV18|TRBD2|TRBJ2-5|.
CASSPTYRGPGREETQYF
TGTGCCAGCTCACCGACTTATCGAGGCCCTGGGAGGGAAGAGACCCAGTACTTC